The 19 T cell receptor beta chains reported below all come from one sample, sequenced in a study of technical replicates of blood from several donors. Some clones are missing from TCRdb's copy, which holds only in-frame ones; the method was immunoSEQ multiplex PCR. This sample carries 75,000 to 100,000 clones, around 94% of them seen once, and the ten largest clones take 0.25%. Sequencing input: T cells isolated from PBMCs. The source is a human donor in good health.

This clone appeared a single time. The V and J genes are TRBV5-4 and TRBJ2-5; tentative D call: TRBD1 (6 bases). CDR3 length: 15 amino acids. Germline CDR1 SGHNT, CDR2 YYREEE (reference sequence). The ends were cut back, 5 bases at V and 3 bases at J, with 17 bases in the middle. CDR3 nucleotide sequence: TGTGCCAGCAGACCATCTCTCAGGGGTGAAGAGACCCAGTACTTC. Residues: CASRPSLRGEETQYF. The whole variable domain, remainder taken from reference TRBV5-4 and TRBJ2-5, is ETGVTQSPTHLIKTRGQQVTLRCSSQSGHNTVSWYQQALGQGPQFIFQYYREEENGRGNFPPRFSGLQFPNYSSELNVNALELDDSALYLCASRPSLRGEETQYFGPGTRLLVL.

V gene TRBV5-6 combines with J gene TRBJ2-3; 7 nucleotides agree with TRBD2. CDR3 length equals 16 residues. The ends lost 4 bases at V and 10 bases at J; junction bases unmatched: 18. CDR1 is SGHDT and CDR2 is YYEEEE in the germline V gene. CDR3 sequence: CASSPAPGPWEGAQYF. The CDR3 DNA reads TGTGCCAGCAGCCCAGCACCAGGGCCATGGGAGGGTGCGCAGTATTTT.

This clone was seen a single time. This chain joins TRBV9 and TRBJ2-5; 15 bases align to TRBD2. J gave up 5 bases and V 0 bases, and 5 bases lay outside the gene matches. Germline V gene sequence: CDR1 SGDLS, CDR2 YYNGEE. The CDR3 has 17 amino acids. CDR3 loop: CASSVGGLAGGGETQYF. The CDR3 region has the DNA TGTGCCAGCAGCGTAGGGGGACTAGCGGGAGGCGGGGAGACCCAGTACTTC.

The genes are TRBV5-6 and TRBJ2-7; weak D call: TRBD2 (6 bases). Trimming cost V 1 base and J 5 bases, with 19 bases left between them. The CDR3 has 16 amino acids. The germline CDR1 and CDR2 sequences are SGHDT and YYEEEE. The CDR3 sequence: CASSLYIWASVNEQYF. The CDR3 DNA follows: TGTGCCAGCAGCTTGTACATATGGGCTAGCGTAAACGAGCAGTACTTC.

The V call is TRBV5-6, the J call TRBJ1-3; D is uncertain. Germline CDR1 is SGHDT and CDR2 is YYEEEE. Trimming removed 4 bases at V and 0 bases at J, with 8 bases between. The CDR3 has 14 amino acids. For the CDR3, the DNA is TGTGCCAGCAGCGACATATACTCTGGAAACACCATATATTTT. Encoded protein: CASSDIYSGNTIYF.

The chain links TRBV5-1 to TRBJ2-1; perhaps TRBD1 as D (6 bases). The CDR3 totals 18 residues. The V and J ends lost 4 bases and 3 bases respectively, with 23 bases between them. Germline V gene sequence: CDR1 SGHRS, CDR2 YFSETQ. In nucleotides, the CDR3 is TGCGCCAGCAGCCGGGACACGGAGAGGTGGGACCACTACAATGAGCAGTTCTTC. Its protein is CASSRDTERWDHYNEQFF.

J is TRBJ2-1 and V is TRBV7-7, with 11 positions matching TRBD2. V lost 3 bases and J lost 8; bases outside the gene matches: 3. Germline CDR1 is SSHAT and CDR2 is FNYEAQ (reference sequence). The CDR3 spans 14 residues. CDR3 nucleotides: TGTGCCAGCAGCTTTAGCGGGAGGGCGGATGAGCAGTTCTTC. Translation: CASSFSGRADEQFF. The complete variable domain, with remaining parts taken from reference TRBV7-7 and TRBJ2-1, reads GAGVSQSPRYKVTKRGQDVTLRCDPISSHATLYWYQQALGQGPEFLTYFNYEAQPDKSGLPSDRFSAERPEGSISTLTIQRTEQRDSAMYRCASSFSGRADEQFFGPGTRLTVL.

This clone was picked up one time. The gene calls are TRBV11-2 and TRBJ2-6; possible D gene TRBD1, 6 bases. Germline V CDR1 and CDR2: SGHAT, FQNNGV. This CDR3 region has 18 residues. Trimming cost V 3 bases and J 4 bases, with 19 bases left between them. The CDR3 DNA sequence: TGTGCCAGCAGCTTTTTTGGGGGCCCAGACGGGGGGGCCAACGTCCTGACTTTC. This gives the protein CASSFFGGPDGGANVLTF.

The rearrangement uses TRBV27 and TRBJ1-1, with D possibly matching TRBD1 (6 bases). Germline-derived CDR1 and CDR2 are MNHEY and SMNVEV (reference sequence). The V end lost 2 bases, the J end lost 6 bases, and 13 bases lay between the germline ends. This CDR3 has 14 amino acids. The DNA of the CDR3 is TGTGCCAGCAGTTTAATAGGGGGGGGAGCTGAAGCTTTCTTT. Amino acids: CASSLIGGGAEAFF.

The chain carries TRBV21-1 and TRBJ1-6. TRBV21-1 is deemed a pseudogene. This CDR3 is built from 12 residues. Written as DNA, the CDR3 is TGTGCCAGCAGCCCGGCGAGGGCGCCCCTCCACTTT. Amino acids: CASSPARAPLHF.

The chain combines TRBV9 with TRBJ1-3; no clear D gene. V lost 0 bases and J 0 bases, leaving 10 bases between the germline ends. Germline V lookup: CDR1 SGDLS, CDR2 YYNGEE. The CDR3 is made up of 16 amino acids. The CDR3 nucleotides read TGTGCCAGCAGCGTAGAAGGCGGTTACTCTGGAAACACCATATATTTT. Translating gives CASSVEGGYSGNTIYF.

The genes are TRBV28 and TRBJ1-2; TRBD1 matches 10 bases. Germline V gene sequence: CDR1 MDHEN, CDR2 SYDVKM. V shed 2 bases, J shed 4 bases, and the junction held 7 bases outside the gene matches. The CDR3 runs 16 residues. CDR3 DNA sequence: TGTGCCAGCAGTTTAGGCGGGGGGGACAGGGGCTATGGCTACACCTTC. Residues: CASSLGGGDRGYGYTF.

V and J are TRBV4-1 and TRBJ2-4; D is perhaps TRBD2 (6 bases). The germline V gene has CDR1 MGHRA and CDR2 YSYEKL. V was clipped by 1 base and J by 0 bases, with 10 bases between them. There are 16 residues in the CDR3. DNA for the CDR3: TGCGCCAGCAGCCAAGCGGCGGGACTAGCCAAAAACATTCAGTACTTC. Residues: CASSQAAGLAKNIQYF.

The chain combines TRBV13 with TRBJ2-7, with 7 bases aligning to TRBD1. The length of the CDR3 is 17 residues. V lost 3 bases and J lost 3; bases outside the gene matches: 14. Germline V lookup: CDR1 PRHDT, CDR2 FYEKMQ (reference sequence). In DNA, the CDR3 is TGTGCCAGCAGCTTTCAACTAAGGGGGCTTGCCCACTACGAGCAGTACTTC. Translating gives CASSFQLRGLAHYEQYF.

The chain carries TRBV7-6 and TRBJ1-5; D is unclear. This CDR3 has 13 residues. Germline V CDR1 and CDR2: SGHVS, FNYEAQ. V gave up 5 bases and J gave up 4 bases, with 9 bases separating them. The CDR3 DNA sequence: TGTGCCAGCAGCCTAGGGCCAAATCAGCCCCAGCATTTT. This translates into CASSLGPNQPQHF. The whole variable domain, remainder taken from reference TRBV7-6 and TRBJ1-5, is GAGVSQSPRYKVTKRGQDVALRCDPISGHVSLYWYRQALGQGPEFLTYFNYEAQQDKSGLPNDRFSAERPEGSISTLTIQRTEQRDSAMYRCASSLGPNQPQHFGDGTRLSIL.

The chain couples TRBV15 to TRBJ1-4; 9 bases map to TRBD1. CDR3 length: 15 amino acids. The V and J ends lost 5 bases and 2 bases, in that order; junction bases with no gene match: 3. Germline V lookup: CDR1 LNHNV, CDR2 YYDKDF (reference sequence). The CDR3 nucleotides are TGTGCCACCAGCTACAGGGGGCTTACTAATGAAAAACTGTTTTTT. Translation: CATSYRGLTNEKLFF.

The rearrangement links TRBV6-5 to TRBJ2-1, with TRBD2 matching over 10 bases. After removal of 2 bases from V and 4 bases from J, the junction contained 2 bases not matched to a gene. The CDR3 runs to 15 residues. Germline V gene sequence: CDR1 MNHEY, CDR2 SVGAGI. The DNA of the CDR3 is TGTGCCAGCAGTTACGGACTAGCGGAATACAATGAGCAGTTCTTC. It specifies CASSYGLAEYNEQFF.

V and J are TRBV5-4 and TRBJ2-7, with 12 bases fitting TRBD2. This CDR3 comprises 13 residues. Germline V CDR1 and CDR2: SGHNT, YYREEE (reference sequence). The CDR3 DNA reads TGTGCCAGCAGCACCGGACTAGCGGGATTACTTTTGGTG. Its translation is CASSTGLAGLLLV.

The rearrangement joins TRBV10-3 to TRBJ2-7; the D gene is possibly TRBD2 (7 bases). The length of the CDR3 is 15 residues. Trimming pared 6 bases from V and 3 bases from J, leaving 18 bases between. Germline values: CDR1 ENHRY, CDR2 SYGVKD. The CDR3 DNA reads TGTGCCATCAGGGAATCGGGGGGCAGAATCTACGAGCAGTACTTC. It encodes CAIRESGGRIYEQYF.